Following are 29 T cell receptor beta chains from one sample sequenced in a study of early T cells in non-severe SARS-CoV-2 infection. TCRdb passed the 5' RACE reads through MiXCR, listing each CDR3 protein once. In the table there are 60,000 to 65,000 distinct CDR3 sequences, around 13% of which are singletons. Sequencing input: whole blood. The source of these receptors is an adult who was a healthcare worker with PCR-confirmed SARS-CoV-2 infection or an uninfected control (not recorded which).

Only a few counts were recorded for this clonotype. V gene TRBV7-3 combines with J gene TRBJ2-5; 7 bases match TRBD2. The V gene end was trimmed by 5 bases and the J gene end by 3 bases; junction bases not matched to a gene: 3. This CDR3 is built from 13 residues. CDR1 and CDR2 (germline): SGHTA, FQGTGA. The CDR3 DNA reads TGTGCCAGCAGCAGTGGGACTAAAGAGACCCAGTACTTC. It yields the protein CASSSGTKETQYF. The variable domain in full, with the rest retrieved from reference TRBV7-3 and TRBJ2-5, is GAGVSQTPSNKVTEKGKYVELRCDPISGHTALYWYRQSLGQGPEFLIYFQGTGAADDSGLPNDRFFAVRPEGSVSTLKIQRTERGDSAVYLCASSSGTKETQYFGPGTRLLVL.

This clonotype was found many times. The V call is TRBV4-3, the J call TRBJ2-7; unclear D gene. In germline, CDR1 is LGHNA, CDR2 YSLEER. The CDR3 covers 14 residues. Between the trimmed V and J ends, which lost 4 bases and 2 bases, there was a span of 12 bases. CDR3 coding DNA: TGCGCCAGCAGCCCCAACCAGAAACCCTACGAGCAGTACTTC. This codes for CASSPNQKPYEQYF.

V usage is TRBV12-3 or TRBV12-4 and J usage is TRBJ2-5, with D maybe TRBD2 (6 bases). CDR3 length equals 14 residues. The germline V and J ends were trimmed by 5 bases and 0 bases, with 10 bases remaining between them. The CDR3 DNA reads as TGTGCCAGCAGTCCTCGACTAGACCAAGAGACCCAGTACTTC. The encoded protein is CASSPRLDQETQYF.

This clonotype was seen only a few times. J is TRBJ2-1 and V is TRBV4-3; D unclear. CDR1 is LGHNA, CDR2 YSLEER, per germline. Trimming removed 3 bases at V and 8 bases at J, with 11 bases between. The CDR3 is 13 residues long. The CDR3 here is CASSHNLFYEQFF. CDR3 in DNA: TGCGCCAGCAGCCATAACCTATTTTATGAGCAGTTCTTC.

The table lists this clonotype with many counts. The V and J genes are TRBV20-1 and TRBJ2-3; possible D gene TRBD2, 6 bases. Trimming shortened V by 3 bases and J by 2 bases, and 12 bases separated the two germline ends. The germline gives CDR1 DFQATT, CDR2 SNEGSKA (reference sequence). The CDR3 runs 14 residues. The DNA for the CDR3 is TGCAGTGCTAGGTTCGCGGGATCCACAGATACGCAGTATTTT. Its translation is CSARFAGSTDTQYF.

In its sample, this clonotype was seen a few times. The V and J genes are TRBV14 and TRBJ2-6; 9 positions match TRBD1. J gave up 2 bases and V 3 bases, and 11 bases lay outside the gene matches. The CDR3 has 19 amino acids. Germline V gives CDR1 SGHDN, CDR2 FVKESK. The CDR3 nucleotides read TGTGCCAGCAGCCACGGCAGGAACAGGGGGCTAGCTGGGGCCAACGTCCTGACTTTC. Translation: CASSHGRNRGLAGANVLTF.

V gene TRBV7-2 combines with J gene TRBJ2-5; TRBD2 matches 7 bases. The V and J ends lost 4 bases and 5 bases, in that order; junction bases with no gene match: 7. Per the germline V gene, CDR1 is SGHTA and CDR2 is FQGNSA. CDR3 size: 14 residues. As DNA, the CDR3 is TGTGCCAGCAGCTCACGGGGGGATTACGAGACCCAGTACTTC. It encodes CASSSRGDYETQYF.

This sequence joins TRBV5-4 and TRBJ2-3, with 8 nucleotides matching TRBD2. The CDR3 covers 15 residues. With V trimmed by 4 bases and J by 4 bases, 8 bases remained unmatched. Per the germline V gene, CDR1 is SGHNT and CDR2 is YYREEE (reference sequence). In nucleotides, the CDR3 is TGTGCCAGCAGCAGAAAAGCGGGAGACCCAGATACGCAGTATTTT. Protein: CASSRKAGDPDTQYF. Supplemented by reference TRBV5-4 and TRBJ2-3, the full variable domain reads ETGVTQSPTHLIKTRGQQVTLRCSSQSGHNTVSWYQQALGQGPQFIFQYYREEENGRGNFPPRFSGLQFPNYSSELNVNALELDDSALYLCASSRKAGDPDTQYFGPGTRLTVL.

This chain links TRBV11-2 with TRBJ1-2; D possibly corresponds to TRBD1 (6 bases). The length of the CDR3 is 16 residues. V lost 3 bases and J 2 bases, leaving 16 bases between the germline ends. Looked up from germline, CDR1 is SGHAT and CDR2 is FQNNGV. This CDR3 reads CASSLRRQATNYGYTF. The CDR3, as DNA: TGTGCCAGCAGCTTGAGGAGACAGGCAACAAACTATGGCTACACCTTC. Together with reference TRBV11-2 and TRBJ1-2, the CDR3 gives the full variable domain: EAGVAQSPRYKIIEKRQSVAFWCNPISGHATLYWYQQILGQGPKLLIQFQNNGVVDDSQLPKDRFSAERLKGVDSTLKIQPAKLEDSAVYLCASSLRRQATNYGYTFGSGTRLTVV.

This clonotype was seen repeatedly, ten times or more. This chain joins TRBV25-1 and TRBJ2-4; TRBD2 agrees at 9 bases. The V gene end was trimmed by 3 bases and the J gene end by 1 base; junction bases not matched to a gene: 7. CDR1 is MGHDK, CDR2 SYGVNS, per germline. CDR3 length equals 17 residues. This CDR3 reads CASSEAHSGGAKNIQYF. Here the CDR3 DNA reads TGTGCCAGCAGTGAGGCCCACAGCGGGGGGGCCAAAAACATTCAGTACTTC.

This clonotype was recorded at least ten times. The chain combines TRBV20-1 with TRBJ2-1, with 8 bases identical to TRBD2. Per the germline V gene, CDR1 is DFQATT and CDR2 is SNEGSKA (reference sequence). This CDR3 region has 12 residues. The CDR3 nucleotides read TGCAGGGGCAGGGCGGGAGGCGGTGAGCAGTTCTTC. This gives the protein CRGRAGGGEQFF.

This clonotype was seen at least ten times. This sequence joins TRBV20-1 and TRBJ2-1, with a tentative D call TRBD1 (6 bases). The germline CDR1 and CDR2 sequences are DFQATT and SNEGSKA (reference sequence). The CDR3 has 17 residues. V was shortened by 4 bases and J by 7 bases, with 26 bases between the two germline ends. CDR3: CSAKKTGSVQNFNEQFF. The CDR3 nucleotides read TGCAGTGCTAAAAAGACAGGATCAGTCCAAAATTTTAATGAGCAGTTCTTC.

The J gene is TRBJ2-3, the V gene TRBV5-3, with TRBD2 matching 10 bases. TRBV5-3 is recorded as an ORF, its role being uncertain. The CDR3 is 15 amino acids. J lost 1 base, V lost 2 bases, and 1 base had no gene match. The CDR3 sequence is CARSFGLAGTDTQYF. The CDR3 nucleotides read TGTGCCAGAAGCTTTGGACTAGCGGGCACAGATACGCAGTATTTT.

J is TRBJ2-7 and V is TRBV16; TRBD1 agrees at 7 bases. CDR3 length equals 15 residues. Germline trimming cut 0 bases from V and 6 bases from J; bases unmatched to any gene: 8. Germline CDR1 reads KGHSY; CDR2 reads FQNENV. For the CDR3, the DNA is TGTGCCAGCAGCCAATCTTCGACAGGGACCTCCGAGCAGTACTTC. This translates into CASSQSSTGTSEQYF.

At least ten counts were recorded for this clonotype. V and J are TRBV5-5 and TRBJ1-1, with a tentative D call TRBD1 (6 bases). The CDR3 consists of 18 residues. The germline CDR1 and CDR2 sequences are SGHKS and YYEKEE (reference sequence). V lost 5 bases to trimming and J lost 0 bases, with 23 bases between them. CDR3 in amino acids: CASSFSLQGADLNTEAFF. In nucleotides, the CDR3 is TGTGCCAGCAGTTTTAGCTTACAGGGTGCTGATCTGAACACTGAAGCTTTCTTT.

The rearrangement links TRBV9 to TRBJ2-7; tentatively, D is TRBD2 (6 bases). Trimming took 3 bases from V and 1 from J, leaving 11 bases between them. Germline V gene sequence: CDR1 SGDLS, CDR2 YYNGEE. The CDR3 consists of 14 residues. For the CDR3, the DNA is TGTGCCAGCAGCGACCGGGACTGGTCCTACGAGCAGTACTTC. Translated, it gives CASSDRDWSYEQYF.

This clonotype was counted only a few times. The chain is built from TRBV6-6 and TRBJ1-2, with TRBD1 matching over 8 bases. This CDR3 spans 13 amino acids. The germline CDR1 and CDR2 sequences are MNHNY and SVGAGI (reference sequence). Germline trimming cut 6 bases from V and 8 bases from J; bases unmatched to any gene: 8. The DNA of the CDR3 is TGTGCCAGCAGATTTACAGGGGGAGACGGCTACACCTTC. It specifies CASRFTGGDGYTF.

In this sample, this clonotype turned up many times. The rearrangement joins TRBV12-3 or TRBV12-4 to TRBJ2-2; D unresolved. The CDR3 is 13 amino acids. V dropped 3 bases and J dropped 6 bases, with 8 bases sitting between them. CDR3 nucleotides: TGTGCCAGCAGTTTTTCTTTGTCCGGGGAGCTGTTTTTT. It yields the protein CASSFSLSGELFF.

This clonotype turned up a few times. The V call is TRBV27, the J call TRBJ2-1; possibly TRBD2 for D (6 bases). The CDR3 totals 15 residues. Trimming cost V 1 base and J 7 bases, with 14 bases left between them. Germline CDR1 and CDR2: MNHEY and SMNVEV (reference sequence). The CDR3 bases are TGTGCCAGCAGTTTATTTAGCGGCTTACAGAATGAGCAGTTCTTC. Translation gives CASSLFSGLQNEQFF.

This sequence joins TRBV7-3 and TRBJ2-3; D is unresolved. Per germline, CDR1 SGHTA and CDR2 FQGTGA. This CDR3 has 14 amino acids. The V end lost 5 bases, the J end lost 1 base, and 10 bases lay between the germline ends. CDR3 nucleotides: TGTGCCAGCAGCCCAAACCCCGGCACAGATACGCAGTATTTT. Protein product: CASSPNPGTDTQYF. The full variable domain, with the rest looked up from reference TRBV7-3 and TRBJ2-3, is GAGVSQTPSNKVTEKGKYVELRCDPISGHTALYWYRQSLGQGPEFLIYFQGTGAADDSGLPNDRFFAVRPEGSVSTLKIQRTERGDSAVYLCASSPNPGTDTQYFGPGTRLTVL.

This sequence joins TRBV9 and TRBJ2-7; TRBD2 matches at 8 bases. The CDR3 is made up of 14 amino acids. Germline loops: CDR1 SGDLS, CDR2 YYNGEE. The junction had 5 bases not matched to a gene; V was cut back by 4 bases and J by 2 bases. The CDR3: CASSLEGLAYEQYF. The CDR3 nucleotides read TGTGCCAGCAGCCTAGAGGGACTAGCCTACGAGCAGTACTTC.

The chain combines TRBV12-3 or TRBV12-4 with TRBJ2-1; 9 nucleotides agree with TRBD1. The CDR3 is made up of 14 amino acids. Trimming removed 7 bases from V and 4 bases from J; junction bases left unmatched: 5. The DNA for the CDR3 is TGTGCCAGCACCCTAGGGACAGGGTACAATGAGCAGTTCTTC. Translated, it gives CASTLGTGYNEQFF.

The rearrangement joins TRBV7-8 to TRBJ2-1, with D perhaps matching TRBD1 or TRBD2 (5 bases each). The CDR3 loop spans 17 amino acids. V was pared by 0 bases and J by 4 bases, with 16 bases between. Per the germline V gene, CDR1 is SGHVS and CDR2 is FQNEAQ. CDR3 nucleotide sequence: TGTGCCAGCAGCTTAGCGAGGGGCGCTCTAATATACAATGAGCAGTTCTTC. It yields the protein CASSLARGALIYNEQFF.

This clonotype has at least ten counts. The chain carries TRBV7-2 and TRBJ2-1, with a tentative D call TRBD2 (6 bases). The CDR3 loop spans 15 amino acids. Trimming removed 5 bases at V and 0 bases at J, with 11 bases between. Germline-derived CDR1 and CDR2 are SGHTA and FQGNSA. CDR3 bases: TGTGCCAGCAGCCGTGCTAGCGACTCCTACAATGAGCAGTTCTTC. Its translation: CASSRASDSYNEQFF.

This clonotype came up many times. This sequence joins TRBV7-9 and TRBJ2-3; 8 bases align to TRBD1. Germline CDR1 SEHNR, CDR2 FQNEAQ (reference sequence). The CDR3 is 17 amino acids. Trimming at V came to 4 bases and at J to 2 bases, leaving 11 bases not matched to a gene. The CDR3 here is CASSYSGQGVSTDTQYF. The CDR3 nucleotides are TGTGCCAGCAGCTACTCCGGACAGGGAGTTTCCACAGATACGCAGTATTTT.

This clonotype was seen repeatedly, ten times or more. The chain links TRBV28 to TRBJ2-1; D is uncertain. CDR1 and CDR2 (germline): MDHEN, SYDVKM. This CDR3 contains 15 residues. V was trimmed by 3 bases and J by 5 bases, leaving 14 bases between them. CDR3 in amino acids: CASSFFNRPNNEQFF. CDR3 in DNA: TGTGCCAGCAGTTTTTTTAACCGACCGAACAATGAGCAGTTCTTC.

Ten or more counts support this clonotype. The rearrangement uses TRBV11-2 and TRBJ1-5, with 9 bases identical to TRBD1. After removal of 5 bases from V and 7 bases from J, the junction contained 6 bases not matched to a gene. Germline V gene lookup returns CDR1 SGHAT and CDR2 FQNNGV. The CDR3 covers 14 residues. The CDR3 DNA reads TGTGCCAGCAGCCGGACAGGGGTTCTGCAGCCCCAGCATTTT. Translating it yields CASSRTGVLQPQHF.

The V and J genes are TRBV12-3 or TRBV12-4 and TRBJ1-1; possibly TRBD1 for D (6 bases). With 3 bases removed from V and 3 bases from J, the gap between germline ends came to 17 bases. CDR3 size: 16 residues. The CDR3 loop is CASSFRGQRVYTEAFF. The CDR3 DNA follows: TGTGCCAGCAGTTTCCGGGGGCAGCGAGTGTACACTGAAGCTTTCTTT.

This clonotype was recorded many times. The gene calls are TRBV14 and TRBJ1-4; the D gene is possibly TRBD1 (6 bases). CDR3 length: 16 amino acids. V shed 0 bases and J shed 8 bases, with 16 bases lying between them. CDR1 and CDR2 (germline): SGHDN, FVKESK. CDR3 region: CASSQDREAGGEKLFF. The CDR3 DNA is TGTGCCAGCAGCCAAGATCGGGAGGCCGGGGGCGAAAAACTGTTTTTT.